This entry is about one T cell receptor (beta chain). Antigen: not known. The sample is drawn from a study of CD8+ T cells in alopecia areata. For the study at large: The drug, oral tofacitinib, was given to treated patients at 5 to 10 mg twice daily. Study observations and caveats: Scalp clonality, together with expanded CD8+ clones among the top 100, fell significantly with tofacitinib. TCR sharing was clearer in mice than between patients, perhaps partly owing to patient HLA diversity. Alopecia totalis/universalis scalp especially showed more expanded CD8+ clones than normal scalp.

V shed 5 bases, J shed 6 bases, and the junction held 4 bases outside the gene matches. The CDR3 length is 15 residues. Germline CDR1 MNHEY, CDR2 SVGAGI. Described treatment: oral pan-JAK inhibitor, 5-10 mg twice daily. TCR sequencing used cDNA made by reverse transcription of extracted RNA. The assay was immunoSEQ multiplex PCR, and TCRdb's table has in-frame clones only and misses some. This sample yields around 200,000 clones, of which roughly 50% are seen a single time; around an eighth belongs to the top ten. This TCR derives from a human donor with alopecia areata. The rearrangement joins TRBV6-5 to TRBJ2-1, with 13 bases identical to TRBD2. Sample: CD8+ T cells sorted from blood, taken at week 24, from a patient treated with tofacitinib. CDR3 region: CASSAGLAGSNEQFF. CDR3 sequence (DNA): TGTGCCAGCAGTGCGGGACTAGCGGGGAGCAATGAGCAGTTCTTC.